Below, 26 T cell receptor beta chains from the same sample are listed, as sequenced in a study of cytomegalovirus exposure and HLA in healthy donors. Primers for the PCR totalled 60 Vbeta and 13 Jbeta. Measured with immunoSEQ multiplex PCR; TCRdb has only the in-frame clones, and not every one. The data contain 100,000 to 150,000 clones, approximately 80% of them singletons. Input material: PBMCs. The receptor source for this set is a human donor in good health.

The J gene is TRBJ1-1, the V gene TRBV6-1; D is possibly TRBD1 (6 bases). CDR3 length equals 14 residues. Germline CDR1 and CDR2: MNHNS and SASEGT. The germline V and J ends were trimmed by 2 bases and 6 bases, with 13 bases remaining between them. The CDR3 is CASSEISGVAEAFF. CDR3 nucleotides: TGTGCCAGCAGTGAAATTTCAGGGGTCGCTGAAGCTTTCTTT.

This clone was counted once. The chain has TRBV2 and TRBJ2-7, with D maybe TRBD2 (5 bases). Germline V lookup: CDR1 SNHLY, CDR2 FYNNEI. The CDR3 covers 14 residues. The V and J ends lost 4 bases and 3 bases respectively, with 13 bases between them. The DNA for the CDR3 is TGTGCCAGCAGTGTAGACCCTAGCTTCTACGAGCAGTACTTC. Its translation is CASSVDPSFYEQYF.

This chain uses TRBV7-3 with TRBJ1-1; TRBD1 agrees at 7 bases. The germline CDR1 and CDR2 sequences are SGHTA and FQGTGA. Losses at the gene ends were 5 bases for V and 2 bases for J; bases not matched to a gene: 2. This CDR3 contains 13 residues. This chain's CDR3 is CASSNRGNTEAFF. The CDR3 DNA follows: TGTGCCAGCAGCAACAGGGGTAACACTGAAGCTTTCTTT.

This clone was picked up one time. The chain employs TRBV6-1 and TRBJ1-1; D unclear. Germline V gives CDR1 MNHNS, CDR2 SASEGT. V was pared by 4 bases and J by 4 bases, with 16 bases between. This CDR3 has 15 amino acids. DNA for the CDR3: TGTGCCAGCAGTGTTCTGGTGAGTGCGAGCACTGAAGCTTTCTTT. This encodes CASSVLVSASTEAFF.

The chain recombines TRBV6-5 with TRBJ1-5; weak D call: TRBD1 (5 bases). Trimming left V 5 bases short and J 0 bases short, with 11 bases between. This CDR3 has 15 residues. The germline V gene encodes CDR1 MNHEY and CDR2 SVGAGI. The CDR3 sequence: CASSGGTASNQPQHF. CDR3 bases: TGTGCCAGCAGTGGGGGGACGGCTAGCAATCAGCCCCAGCATTTT.

The rearrangement uses TRBV7-6 and TRBJ2-3, with TRBD2 matching over 12 bases. V was pared by 2 bases and J by 4 bases, with 7 bases of the junction left unmatched. The CDR3 sequence is 17 residues long. Germline-derived CDR1 and CDR2 are SGHVS and FNYEAQ. CDR3 nucleotides: TGTGCCAGCAGCTTAAGACTAGCGGGAGTAGACGCAGATACGCAGTATTTT. Amino acid sequence: CASSLRLAGVDADTQYF. The complete variable domain, with remaining parts taken from reference TRBV7-6 and TRBJ2-3, reads GAGVSQSPRYKVTKRGQDVALRCDPISGHVSLYWYRQALGQGPEFLTYFNYEAQQDKSGLPNDRFSAERPEGSISTLTIQRTEQRDSAMYRCASSLRLAGVDADTQYFGPGTRLTVL.

The chain links TRBV5-1 to TRBJ2-3, with 12 bases lining up with TRBD2. CDR3 length equals 16 residues. The V and J ends lost 4 bases and 2 bases, in that order; junction bases with no gene match: 5. CDR1 and CDR2 (germline): SGHRS, YFSETQ. This CDR3 reads CASSPGTSGPTDTQYF. For the CDR3, the DNA is TGCGCCAGCAGCCCCGGGACTAGCGGGCCCACAGATACGCAGTATTTT.

This clone was seen a few times. The J gene is TRBJ1-5, the V gene TRBV29-1; possibly TRBD1 for D (6 bases). The CDR3 has 13 residues. Germline CDR1 and CDR2: SQVTM and ANQGSEA. The V and J ends lost 6 bases and 0 bases respectively, with 9 bases between them. CDR3 sequence reads: CSVRDNSNQPQHF. The CDR3 DNA is TGCAGCGTGAGGGACAATAGCAATCAGCCCCAGCATTTT.

The chain recombines TRBV6-5 with TRBJ1-1, with a weak D call TRBD1 (5 bases). Between the trimmed V and J ends, which lost 5 bases and 4 bases, there was a span of 14 bases. This CDR3 comprises 14 residues. Germline V gene data show CDR1 as MNHEY and CDR2 as SVGAGI. This chain's CDR3 is CASSPRWGLTEAFF. Here the CDR3 DNA reads TGTGCCAGCAGTCCCCGTTGGGGACTCACTGAAGCTTTCTTT.

The rearrangement links TRBV2 to TRBJ2-7; TRBD2 is a possible D gene (6 bases). This CDR3 has 15 residues. Per germline, CDR1 SNHLY and CDR2 FYNNEI. Trimming took 6 bases from V and 4 from J, leaving 19 bases between them. The CDR3 DNA follows: TGTGCCAGCAGGGGGGACGCCGGGACTTCGTACGAGCAGTACTTC. It encodes CASRGDAGTSYEQYF.

This chain connects TRBV7-3 to TRBJ1-1; TRBD1 aligns across 7 bases. The V segment lost 3 bases and the J segment 0 bases; nucleotides outside the gene matches: 1. The length of the CDR3 is 14 residues. CDR1 and CDR2 from the germline V gene are SGHTA and FQGTGA. The CDR3 region has the DNA TGTGCCAGCAGCTTGGGACAGCTGAACACTGAAGCTTTCTTT. It encodes CASSLGQLNTEAFF. Complete variable domain (other parts from reference TRBV7-3 and TRBJ1-1): GAGVSQTPSNKVTEKGKYVELRCDPISGHTALYWYRQSLGQGPEFLIYFQGTGAADDSGLPNDRFFAVRPEGSVSTLKIQRTERGDSAVYLCASSLGQLNTEAFFGQGTRLTVV.

The genes are TRBV27 and TRBJ2-7, with D possibly matching TRBD2 (5 bases). The CDR3 totals 15 residues. Germline assignment: CDR1 MNHEY and CDR2 SMNVEV (reference sequence). V lost 2 bases and J 3 bases, leaving 14 bases between the germline ends. CDR3 in amino acids: CASSLVGSAGYEQYF. In DNA, the CDR3 is TGTGCCAGCAGTTTAGTAGGGAGTGCGGGCTACGAGCAGTACTTC.

V usage is TRBV18 and J usage is TRBJ2-1; D is uncertain. V lost 0 bases, J lost 0 bases, and 6 bases lay in between. Germline-derived CDR1 and CDR2 are KGHSH and LQKENI. CDR3 length equals 15 residues. Here the CDR3 reads CASSPPSSSYNEQFF. In DNA form, the CDR3 reads TGTGCCAGCTCACCACCCTCGAGCTCCTACAATGAGCAGTTCTTC.

This clone was observed a single time. The chain combines TRBV7-9 with TRBJ1-4, with TRBD1 matching over 12 bases. The trim removed 2 bases at V and 14 bases at J, leaving 15 bases unmatched. This CDR3 is built from 17 residues. Looked up from germline, CDR1 is SEHNR and CDR2 is FQNEAQ (reference sequence). The CDR3 loop reads CASSLFGDRGPPGQLFF. In nucleotides, the CDR3 is TGTGCCAGCAGCTTATTCGGGGACAGGGGGCCCCCTGGGCAGCTGTTTTTT.

The chain couples TRBV5-1 to TRBJ2-7; TRBD1 might be the D (6 bases). Germline CDR1 SGHRS, CDR2 YFSETQ. Trimming stripped 5 bases from V and 3 bases from J, with 9 bases between. This CDR3 region has 12 residues. CDR3 bases: TGCGCCAGCAGTCCACAGGGCTACGAGCAGTACTTC. It translates to CASSPQGYEQYF.

The J gene is TRBJ1-5, the V gene TRBV13; D might be TRBD1 (6 bases). Germline assignment: CDR1 PRHDT and CDR2 FYEKMQ (reference sequence). Between the trimmed V and J ends, which lost 2 bases and 7 bases, there was a span of 15 bases. This CDR3 contains 15 residues. CDR3 bases: TGTGCCAGCAGCTTACGCAGGGGTGAAATCCAGCCCCAGCATTTT. Translation gives CASSLRRGEIQPQHF.

V usage is TRBV10-3 and J usage is TRBJ1-1, with 7 bases aligning to TRBD1. V dropped 3 bases and J dropped 5; count of bases not matched to a gene: 12. Germline V gives CDR1 ENHRY, CDR2 SYGVKD. CDR3 length: 16 residues. The CDR3 DNA follows: TGTGCCATCAGTGAACCCCACCGGTCAGGGGGGACTGAAGCTTTCTTT. It encodes CAISEPHRSGGTEAFF.

This clone was detected a few times. The rearrangement links TRBV6-6 to TRBJ1-5; possibly TRBD1 for D (6 bases). CDR1 and CDR2 (germline): MNHNY, SVGAGI (reference sequence). The CDR3 covers 12 residues. Trimming stripped 2 bases from V and 11 bases from J, with 10 bases between. The CDR3 loop is CASSYIGQSQHF. The CDR3 region has the DNA TGTGCCAGCAGTTACATTGGACAGTCCCAGCATTTT.

The rearrangement uses TRBV27 and TRBJ2-7, with D tentatively TRBD1 (6 bases). This CDR3 has 14 residues. Germline V gene data show CDR1 as MNHEY and CDR2 as SMNVEV (reference sequence). Deletions cut 5 bases from V and 4 bases from J, with 15 bases between. CDR3 DNA sequence: TGTGCCAGCAGTCCAACAGGGTTTCTATACGAGCAGTACTTC. Its protein product is CASSPTGFLYEQYF.

This clone was detected only a few times. The CDR3 DNA is TGTGCCAGCTCACCAGATCAGGGCGAGCAGTACTTC. Translation: CASSPDQGEQYF. The chain recombines TRBV18 with TRBJ2-7, with D possibly TRBD1 on 5 matching bases. The CDR3 loop spans 12 amino acids. V shed 2 bases and J shed 6 bases, with 8 bases lying between them. CDR1 and CDR2 from the germline V gene are KGHSH and LQKENI.

The gene calls are TRBV28 and TRBJ2-1; possibly TRBD1 for D (10 bases). The CDR3 has 20 residues. V was trimmed by 5 bases and J by 8 bases, leaving 34 bases between them. Germline CDR1 and CDR2: MDHEN and SYDVKM. CDR3 region: CASSPGQGLTLAGGRYEQFF. The CDR3 DNA reads as TGTGCCAGCAGTCCGGGACAGGGGCTGACTTTGGCGGGAGGGCGGTATGAGCAGTTCTTC.

This clone was counted a few times. As DNA, the CDR3 is TGTGCCAGTAGTGACAGAATCTATGGCTACACCTTC. It yields the protein CASSDRIYGYTF. The chain carries TRBV19 and TRBJ1-2, with a possible D match to TRBD1 (5 bases). CDR3 length: 12 amino acids. Trimming cost V 5 bases and J 4 bases, with 8 bases left between them. Germline V gives CDR1 LNHDA, CDR2 SQIVND (reference sequence).

This clone has more than one count but fewer than ten. This chain links TRBV19 with TRBJ1-1; D might be TRBD1 (5 bases). The CDR3 loop spans 16 amino acids. V lost 5 bases and J lost 1, with 17 bases in between. Germline-derived CDR1 and CDR2 are LNHDA and SQIVND (reference sequence). The CDR3 DNA is TGTGCCAGTAGTTCGATCACCCCCGGACAGAACACTGAAGCTTTCTTT. Translated, it gives CASSSITPGQNTEAFF.

This clone appeared a few times. V and J are TRBV6-4 and TRBJ2-1; perhaps TRBD2 as D (6 bases). CDR1 MRHNA and CDR2 SNTAGT come from the germline V gene. The V and J ends lost 0 bases and 12 bases respectively, with 12 bases between them. The CDR3 is 13 residues long. The CDR3 sequence: CASSDSEGNGQFF. CDR3 coding DNA: TGTGCCAGCAGTGACTCGGAGGGGAACGGGCAGTTCTTC.

The chain is built from TRBV6-6 and TRBJ1-1, with 7 bases identical to TRBD1. CDR3 length: 14 residues. Trimming at V came to 4 bases and at J to 1 base, leaving 3 bases not matched to a gene. Germline CDR1 reads MNHNY; CDR2 reads SVGAGI (reference sequence). The CDR3 coding sequence is TGTGCCAGCAGTTCCGGGACAGAGAACACTGAAGCTTTCTTT. Protein product: CASSSGTENTEAFF.

The chain links TRBV28 to TRBJ2-5, with TRBD1 as a possible D gene (7 bases). The J call may be in error: the DNA end matches TRBJ2-7 better. Germline-derived CDR1 and CDR2 are MDHEN and SYDVKM. CDR3 size: 13 residues. The CDR3 region is CASSPGGTYEQYF. The CDR3 region has the DNA TGTGCCAGCAGCCCAGGGGGGACGTACGAGCAGTACTTC.